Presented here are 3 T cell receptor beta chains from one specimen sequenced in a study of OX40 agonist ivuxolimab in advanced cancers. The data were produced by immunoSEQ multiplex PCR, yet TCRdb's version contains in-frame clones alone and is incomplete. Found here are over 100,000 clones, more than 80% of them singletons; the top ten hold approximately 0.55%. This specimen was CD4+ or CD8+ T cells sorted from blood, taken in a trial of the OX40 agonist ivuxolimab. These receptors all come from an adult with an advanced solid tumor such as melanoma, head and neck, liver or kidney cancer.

The CDR3 region is CASSYARDINSPLHF. Here the CDR3 DNA reads TGTGCCAGCAGTTACGCCCGGGACATCAACTCACCCCTCCACTTT. The chain couples TRBV6-5 to TRBJ1-6; possible D gene TRBD1, 6 bases. Germline V CDR1 and CDR2: MNHEY, SVGAGI. The CDR3 spans 15 residues. The ends were cut back, 2 bases at V and 10 bases at J, with 15 bases in the middle.

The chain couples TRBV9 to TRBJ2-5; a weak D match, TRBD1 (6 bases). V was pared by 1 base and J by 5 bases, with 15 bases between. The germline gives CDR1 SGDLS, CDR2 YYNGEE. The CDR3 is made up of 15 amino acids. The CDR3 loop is CASSVTGWIGETQYF. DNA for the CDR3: TGTGCCAGCAGCGTAACAGGGTGGATTGGTGAGACCCAGTACTTC.

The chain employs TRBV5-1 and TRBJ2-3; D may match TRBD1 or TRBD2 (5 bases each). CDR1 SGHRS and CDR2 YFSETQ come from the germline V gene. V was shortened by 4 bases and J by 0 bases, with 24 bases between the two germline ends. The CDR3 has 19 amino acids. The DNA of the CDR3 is TGCGCCAGCAGCCGATTACATACCTTCGGGGCTGGGAGCACAGATACGCAGTATTTT. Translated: CASSRLHTFGAGSTDTQYF.